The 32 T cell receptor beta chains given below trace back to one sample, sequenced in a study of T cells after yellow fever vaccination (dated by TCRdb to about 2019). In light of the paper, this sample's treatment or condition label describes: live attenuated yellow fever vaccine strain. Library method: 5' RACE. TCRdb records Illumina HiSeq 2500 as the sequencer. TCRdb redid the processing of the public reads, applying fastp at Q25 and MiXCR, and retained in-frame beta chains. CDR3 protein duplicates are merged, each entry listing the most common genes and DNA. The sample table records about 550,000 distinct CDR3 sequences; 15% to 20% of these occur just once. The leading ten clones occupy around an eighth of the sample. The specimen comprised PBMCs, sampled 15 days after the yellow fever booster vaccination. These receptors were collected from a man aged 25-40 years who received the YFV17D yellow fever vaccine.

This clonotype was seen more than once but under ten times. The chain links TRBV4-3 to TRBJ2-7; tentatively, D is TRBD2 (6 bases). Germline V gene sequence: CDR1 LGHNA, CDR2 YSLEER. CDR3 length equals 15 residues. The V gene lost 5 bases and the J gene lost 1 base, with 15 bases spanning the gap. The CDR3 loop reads CASSDGEVGSYEQYF. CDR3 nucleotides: TGCGCCAGCAGCGACGGGGAGGTCGGGTCCTACGAGCAGTACTTC.

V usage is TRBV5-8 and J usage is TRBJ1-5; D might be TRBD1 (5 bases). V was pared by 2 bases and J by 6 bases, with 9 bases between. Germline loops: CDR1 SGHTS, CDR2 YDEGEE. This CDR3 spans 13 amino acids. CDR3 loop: CASSLGEGQPQHF. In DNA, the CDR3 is TGTGCCAGCAGCTTAGGGGAGGGTCAGCCCCAGCATTTT.

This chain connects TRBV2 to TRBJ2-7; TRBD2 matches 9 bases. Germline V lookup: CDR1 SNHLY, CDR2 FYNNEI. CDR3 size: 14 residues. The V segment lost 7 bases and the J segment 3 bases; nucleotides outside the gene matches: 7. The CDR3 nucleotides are TGTGCCAGCATTTGGCTAGCGGGAAGCTACGAGCAGTACTTC. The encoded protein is CASIWLAGSYEQYF.

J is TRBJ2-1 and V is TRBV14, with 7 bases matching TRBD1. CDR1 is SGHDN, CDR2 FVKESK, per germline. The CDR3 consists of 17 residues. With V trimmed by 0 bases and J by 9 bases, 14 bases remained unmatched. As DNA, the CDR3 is TGTGCCAGCAGCCAAGACGACGGGACAGTCCCAGGGGGTGAGCAGTTCTTC. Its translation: CASSQDDGTVPGGEQFF. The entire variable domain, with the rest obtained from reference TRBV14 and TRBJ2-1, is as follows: EAGVTQFPSHSVIEKGQTVTLRCDPISGHDNLYWYRRVMGKEIKFLLHFVKESKQDESGMPNNRFLAERTGGTYSTLKVQPAELEDSGVYFCASSQDDGTVPGGEQFFGPGTRLTVL.

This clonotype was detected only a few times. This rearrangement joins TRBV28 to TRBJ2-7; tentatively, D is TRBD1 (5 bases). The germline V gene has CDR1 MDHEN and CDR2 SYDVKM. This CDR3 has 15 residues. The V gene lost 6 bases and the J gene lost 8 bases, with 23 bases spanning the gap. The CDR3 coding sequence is TGTGCCAGCAGACCCCCCTTTCCGGACACGGTCAAGCAGTACTTC. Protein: CASRPPFPDTVKQYF.

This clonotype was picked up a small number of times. In DNA, the CDR3 is TGTGCCAGCAGCTTTCGAGCCGCTGGGAGCTCCTACAATGAGCAGTTCTTC. Amino acids: CASSFRAAGSSYNEQFF. The rearrangement links TRBV7-2 to TRBJ2-1, with D perhaps TRBD2 (5 bases). CDR1 SGHTA and CDR2 FQGNSA come from the germline V gene. The ends were cut back, 3 bases at V and 0 bases at J, with 15 bases in the middle. This CDR3 contains 17 residues.

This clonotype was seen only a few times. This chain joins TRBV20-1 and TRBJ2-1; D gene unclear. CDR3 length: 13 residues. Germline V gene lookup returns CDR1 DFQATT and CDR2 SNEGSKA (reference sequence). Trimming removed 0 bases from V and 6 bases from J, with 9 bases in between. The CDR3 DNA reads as TGCAGTGCTAGAGATCCGCCCCTCAATGAGCAGTTCTTC. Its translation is CSARDPPLNEQFF.

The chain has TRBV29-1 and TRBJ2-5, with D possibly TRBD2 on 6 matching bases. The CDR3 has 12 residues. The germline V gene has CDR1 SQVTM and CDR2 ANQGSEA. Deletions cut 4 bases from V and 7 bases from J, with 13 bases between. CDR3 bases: TGCAGCGTTGTTGGGGGGATAGGGACCCAGTACTTC. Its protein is CSVVGGIGTQYF.

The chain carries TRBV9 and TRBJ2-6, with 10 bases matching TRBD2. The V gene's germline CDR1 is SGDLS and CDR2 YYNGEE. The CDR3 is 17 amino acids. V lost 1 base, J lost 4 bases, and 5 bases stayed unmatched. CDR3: CASSVPSGSPGANVLTF. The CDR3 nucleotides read TGTGCCAGCAGCGTACCTAGCGGGAGTCCCGGGGCCAACGTCCTGACTTTC.

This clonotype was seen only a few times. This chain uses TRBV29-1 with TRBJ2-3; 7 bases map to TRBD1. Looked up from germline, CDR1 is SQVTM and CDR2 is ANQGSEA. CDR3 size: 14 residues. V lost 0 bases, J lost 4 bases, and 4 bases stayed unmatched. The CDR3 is CSVEDNRGPDTQYF. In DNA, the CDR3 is TGCAGCGTTGAAGATAACAGGGGCCCAGATACGCAGTATTTT.

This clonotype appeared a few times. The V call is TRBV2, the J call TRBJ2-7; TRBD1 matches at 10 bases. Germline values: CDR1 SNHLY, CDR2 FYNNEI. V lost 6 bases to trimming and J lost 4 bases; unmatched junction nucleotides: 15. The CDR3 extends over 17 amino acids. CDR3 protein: CASRRDRGLPLGYEQYF. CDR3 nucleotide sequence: TGTGCCAGCAGAAGGGACAGGGGCCTACCCCTGGGTTACGAGCAGTACTTC.

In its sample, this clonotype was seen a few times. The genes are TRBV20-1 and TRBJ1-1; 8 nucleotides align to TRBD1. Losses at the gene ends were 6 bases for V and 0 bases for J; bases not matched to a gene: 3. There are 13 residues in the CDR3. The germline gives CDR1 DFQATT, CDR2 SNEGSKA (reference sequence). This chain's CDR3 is CSAVGQVNTEAFF. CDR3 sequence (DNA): TGCAGTGCCGTGGGACAGGTGAACACTGAAGCTTTCTTT.

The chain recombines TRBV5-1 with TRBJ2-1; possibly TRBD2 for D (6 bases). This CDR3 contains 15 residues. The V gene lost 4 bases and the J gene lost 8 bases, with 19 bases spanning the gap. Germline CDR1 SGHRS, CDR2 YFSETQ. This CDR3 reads CASSTGDSTGDEQFF. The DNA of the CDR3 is TGCGCCAGCAGCACGGGGGACTCCACGGGCGATGAGCAGTTCTTC.

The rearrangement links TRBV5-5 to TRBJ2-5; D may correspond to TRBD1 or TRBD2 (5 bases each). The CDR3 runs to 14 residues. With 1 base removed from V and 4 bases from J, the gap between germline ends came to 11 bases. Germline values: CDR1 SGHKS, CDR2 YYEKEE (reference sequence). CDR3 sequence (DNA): TGTGCCAGCAGCTTGTTCAGGGACGGAGAGACCCAGTACTTC. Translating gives CASSLFRDGETQYF.

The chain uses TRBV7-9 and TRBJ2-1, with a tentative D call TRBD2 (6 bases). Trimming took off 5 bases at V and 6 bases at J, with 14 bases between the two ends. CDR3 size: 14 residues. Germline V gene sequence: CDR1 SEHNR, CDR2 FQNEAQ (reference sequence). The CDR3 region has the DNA TGTGCCAGCAGCCCAACGGGACTGGGCAATGAGCAGTTCTTC. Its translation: CASSPTGLGNEQFF. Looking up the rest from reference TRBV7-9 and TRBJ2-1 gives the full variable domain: DTGVSQNPRHKITKRGQNVTFRCDPISEHNRLYWYRQTLGQGPEFLTYFQNEAQLEKSRLLSDRFSAERPKGSFSTLEIQRTEQGDSAMYLCASSPTGLGNEQFFGPGTRLTVL.

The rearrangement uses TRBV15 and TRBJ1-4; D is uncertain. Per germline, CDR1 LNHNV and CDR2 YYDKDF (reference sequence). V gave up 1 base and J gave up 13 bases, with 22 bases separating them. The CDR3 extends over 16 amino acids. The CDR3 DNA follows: TGTGCCACCAGCAGAGCCCGGACGGACCCGTTACGGGGACTGTTTTTT. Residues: CATSRARTDPLRGLFF. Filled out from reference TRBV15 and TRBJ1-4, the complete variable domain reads DAMVIQNPRYQVTQFGKPVTLSCSQTLNHNVMYWYQQKSSQAPKLLFHYYDKDFNNEADTPDNFQSRRPNTSFCFLDIRSPGLGDTAMYLCATSRARTDPLRGLFFGSGTQLSVL.

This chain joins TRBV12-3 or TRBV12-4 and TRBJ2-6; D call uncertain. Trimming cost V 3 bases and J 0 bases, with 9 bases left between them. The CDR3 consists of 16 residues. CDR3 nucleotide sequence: TGTGCCAGCAGTTTGCCAGGTGCCTCTGGGGCCAACGTCCTGACTTTC. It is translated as CASSLPGASGANVLTF.

In DNA, the CDR3 is TGCAGTGCTTGGGGCCAGGCTGCGGGCGGGGGGTCCACAGATACGCAGTATTTT. Residues: CSAWGQAAGGGSTDTQYF. The chain combines TRBV20-1 with TRBJ2-3, with TRBD2 matching over 8 bases. Looked up from germline, CDR1 is DFQATT and CDR2 is SNEGSKA (reference sequence). The J segment lost 2 bases and the V segment lost 5 bases, leaving 18 bases of the junction unmatched. The CDR3 has 18 residues.

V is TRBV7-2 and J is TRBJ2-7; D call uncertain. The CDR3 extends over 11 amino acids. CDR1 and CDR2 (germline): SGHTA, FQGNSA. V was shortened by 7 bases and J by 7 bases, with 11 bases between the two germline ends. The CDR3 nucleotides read TGTGCCAGCACCAGCGCTGGGGAGCAGTACTTC. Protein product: CASTSAGEQYF.

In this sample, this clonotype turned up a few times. Here the CDR3 DNA reads TGTGCCAGCAGTTTACGACAGGCGAGCTACGAGCAGTACTTC. Amino acids: CASSLRQASYEQYF. V and J are TRBV27 and TRBJ2-7; tentatively, D is TRBD1 (6 bases). Germline values: CDR1 MNHEY, CDR2 SMNVEV (reference sequence). This CDR3 spans 14 amino acids. V shed 2 bases and J shed 3 bases, with 11 bases lying between them.

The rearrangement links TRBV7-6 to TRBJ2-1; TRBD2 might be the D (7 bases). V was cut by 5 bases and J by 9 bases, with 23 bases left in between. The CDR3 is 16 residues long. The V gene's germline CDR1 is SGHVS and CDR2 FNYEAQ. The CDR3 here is CASSPNRGDMLIEQFF. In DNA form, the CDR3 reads TGTGCCAGCAGCCCGAACCGGGGGGACATGTTGATTGAGCAGTTCTTC. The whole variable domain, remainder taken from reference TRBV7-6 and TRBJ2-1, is GAGVSQSPRYKVTKRGQDVALRCDPISGHVSLYWYRQALGQGPEFLTYFNYEAQQDKSGLPNDRFSAERPEGSISTLTIQRTEQRDSAMYRCASSPNRGDMLIEQFFGPGTRLTVL.

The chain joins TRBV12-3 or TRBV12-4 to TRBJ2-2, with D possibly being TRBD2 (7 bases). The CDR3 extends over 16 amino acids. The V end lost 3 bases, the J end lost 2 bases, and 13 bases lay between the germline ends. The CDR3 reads CASSFWGGANTGELFF. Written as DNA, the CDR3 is TGTGCCAGCAGTTTCTGGGGGGGGGCCAACACCGGGGAGCTGTTTTTT.

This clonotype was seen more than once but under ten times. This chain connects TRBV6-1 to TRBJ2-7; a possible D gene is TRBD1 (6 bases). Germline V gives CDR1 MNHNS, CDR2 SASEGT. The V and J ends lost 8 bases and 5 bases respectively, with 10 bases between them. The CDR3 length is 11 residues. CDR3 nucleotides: TGTGCCAGCCACAGGGCCAACGAGCAGTACTTC. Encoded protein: CASHRANEQYF.

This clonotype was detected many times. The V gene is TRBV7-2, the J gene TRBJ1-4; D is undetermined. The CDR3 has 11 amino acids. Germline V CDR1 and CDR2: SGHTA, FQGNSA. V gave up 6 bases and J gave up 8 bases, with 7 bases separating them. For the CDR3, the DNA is TGTGCCAGCAGTCGAGACGAAAAACTGTTTTTT. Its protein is CASSRDEKLFF. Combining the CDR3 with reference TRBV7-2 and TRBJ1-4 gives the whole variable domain GAGVSQSPSNKVTEKGKDVELRCDPISGHTALYWYRQSLGQGLEFLIYFQGNSAPDKSGLPSDRFSAERTGGSVSTLTIQRTQQEDSAVYLCASSRDEKLFFGSGTQLSVL.

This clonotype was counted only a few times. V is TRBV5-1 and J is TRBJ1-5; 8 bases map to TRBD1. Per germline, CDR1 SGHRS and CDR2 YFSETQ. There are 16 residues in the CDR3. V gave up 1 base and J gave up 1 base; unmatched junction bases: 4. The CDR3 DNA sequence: TGCGCCAGCAGCTTGAATCCAGGGGGCAGCAATCAGCCCCAGCATTTT. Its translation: CASSLNPGGSNQPQHF.

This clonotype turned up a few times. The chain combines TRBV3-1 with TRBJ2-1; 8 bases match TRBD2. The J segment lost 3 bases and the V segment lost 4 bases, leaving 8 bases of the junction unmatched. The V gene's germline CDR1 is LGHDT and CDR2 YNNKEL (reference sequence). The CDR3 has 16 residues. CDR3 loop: CASSRQGSGVYNEQFF. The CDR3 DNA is TGTGCCAGCAGCCGCCAGGGTAGCGGGGTCTACAATGAGCAGTTCTTC.

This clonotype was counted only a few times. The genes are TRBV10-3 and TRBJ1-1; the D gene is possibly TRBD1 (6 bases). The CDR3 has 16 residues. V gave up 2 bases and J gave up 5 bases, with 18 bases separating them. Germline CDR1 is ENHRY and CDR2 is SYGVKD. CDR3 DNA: TGTGCCATCAGTGAGCGAGGGGGACAATTCTGGACTGAAGCTTTCTTT. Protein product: CAISERGGQFWTEAFF.

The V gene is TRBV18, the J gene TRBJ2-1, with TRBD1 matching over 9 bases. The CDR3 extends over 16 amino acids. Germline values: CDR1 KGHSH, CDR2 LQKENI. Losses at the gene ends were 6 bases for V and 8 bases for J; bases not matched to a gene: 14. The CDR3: CASSQQGAARADEQFF. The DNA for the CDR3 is TGTGCCAGCTCGCAACAGGGGGCAGCCCGGGCAGATGAGCAGTTCTTC. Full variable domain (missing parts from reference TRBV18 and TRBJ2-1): NAGVMQNPRHLVRRRGQEARLRCSPMKGHSHVYWYRQLPEEGLKFMVYLQKENIIDESGMPKERFSAEFPKEGPSILRIQQVVRGDSAAYFCASSQQGAARADEQFFGPGTRLTVL.

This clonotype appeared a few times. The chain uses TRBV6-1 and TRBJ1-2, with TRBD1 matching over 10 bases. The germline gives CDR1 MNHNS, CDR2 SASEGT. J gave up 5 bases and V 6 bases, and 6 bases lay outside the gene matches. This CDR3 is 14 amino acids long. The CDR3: CASRTGTGVYGYTF. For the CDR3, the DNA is TGTGCCAGCAGGACCGGGACAGGGGTGTATGGCTACACCTTC.

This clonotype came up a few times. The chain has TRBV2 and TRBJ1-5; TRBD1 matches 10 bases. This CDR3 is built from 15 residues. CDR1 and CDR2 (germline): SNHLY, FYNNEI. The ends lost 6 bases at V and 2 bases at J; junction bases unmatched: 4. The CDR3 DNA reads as TGTGCCAGCAGGGGACAGGGGATCGGCAATCAGCCCCAGCATTTT. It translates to CASRGQGIGNQPQHF.

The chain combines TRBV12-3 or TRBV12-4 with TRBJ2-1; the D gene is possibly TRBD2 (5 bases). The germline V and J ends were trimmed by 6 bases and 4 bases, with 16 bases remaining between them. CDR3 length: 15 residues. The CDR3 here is CASSRREGAYNEQFF. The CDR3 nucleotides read TGTGCCAGCAGCCGCCGAGAGGGCGCGTACAATGAGCAGTTCTTC.

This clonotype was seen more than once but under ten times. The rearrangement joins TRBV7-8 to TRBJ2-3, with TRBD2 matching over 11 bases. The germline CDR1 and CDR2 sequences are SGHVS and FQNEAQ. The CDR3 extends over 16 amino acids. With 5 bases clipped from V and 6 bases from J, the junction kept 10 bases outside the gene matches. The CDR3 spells CASSPTGLAAGDTQYF. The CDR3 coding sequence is TGTGCCAGCAGCCCCACGGGACTAGCGGCAGGGGATACGCAGTATTTT.